This T cell receptor beta chain was identified during a study of blood T cell repertoires in COVID-19 (dated by TCRdb to 2020 to 2021). Regarding the complete study: Samples from collaborators originated in the United States, Italy and Spain and spanned both the acute and convalescent phases of COVID-19. HLA class I and class II types, where available, came from metadata supplied by the sample provider rather than from assay-based typing. Sample metadata almost always included a de-identified subject ID, COVID-19 status, age in years and sex. The material from the prospective study consisted of cDNA or gDNA derived from T cells, B-cell-depleted T cells, or PBMCs. Subjects who had been exposed to COVID-19, were actively infected with it, or had recovered from it provided the deeply sampled blood TCRbeta repertoires that made up the dataset. The repertoires were made available in a free public database intended to serve as a resource for research on the immune response to SARS-CoV-2. The samples were drawn from two sources: the first 160 participants of the ongoing ImmuneRACE study, and 1,000 to 1,500 subjects contributed by 6 global collaborators. Broader findings and caveats from the paper: How much clinical and demographic metadata was included differed by source and by participant, and the metadata was provided uncurated.

About this clone itself: Its antigen has not been determined. No much larger clone is present one base from it, and per-base qualities are unavailable.

One collaborating source in Seattle enrolled patients while the patients were actively infected and followed the patients over time throughout the course of disease. Collaborating institutions collected whole blood in K2EDTA tubes following their own protocols. For TCRbeta analysis, collaborators shipped samples in one of three forms: frozen whole blood, isolated PBMCs, or DNA extracted from either of those sample types. TCRbeta CDR3 regions were amplified from genomic DNA by means of the immunoSEQ Assay, a bias-controlled multiplex PCR. From the authors' description of their analysis: The number of nucleated cells in each sample was estimated from the amplification of reference gene primers within the assay. Sequence reads were collapsed and filtered to measure the absolute abundance of every unique TCRbeta CDR3 rearrangement. For each sample, productive Simpson clonality was calculated as the square root of Simpson's diversity index across productive rearrangements. As stored in TCRdb, this immuneACCESS dataset retains in-frame rearrangements with V and J assigned. A fraction of the clones does not appear; measured against another copy, unresolved V genes explain less than half of the discrepancy, and the remainder lacks a known reason. V and J calls and clone size are as listed in that table; D and trimming were resolved from the DNA. A total of 95,000 to 150,000 clones appear in this sample, roughly 89% of them only once. Approximately 3.9% of the sample goes to the ten largest clones.

Via the germline V gene (reference sequence), CDR1 is SGHNT and CDR2 YYREEE. For this chain, trimming is 3 bases at the V end and 0 bases at the J end, and the number of junction bases without a gene match is 6. The CDR3 contains 16 residues, cysteine and phenylalanine counted. CDR3 DNA only is kept here, 48 bases in frame from base 1. Sequenced sample: peripheral blood. The chain joins TRBV5-4 to TRBJ1-3; TRBD1 fits 7 bases in the junction. The clonotype comes from a woman aged 55 to 70 with COVID-19, enrolled during active disease. The CDR3 reads as follows: CASSSPQGDSGNTIYF. The DNA sequence is TGTGCCAGCAGCTCGCCCCAGGGGGACTCTGGAAACACCATATATTTT. Where the CDR3 stops, the reference TRBV5-4 and TRBJ1-3 genes take over; the full variable domain is ETGVTQSPTHLIKTRGQQVTLRCSSQSGHNTVSWYQQALGQGPQFIFQYYREEENGRGNFPPRFSGLQFPNYSSELNVNALELDDSALYLCASSSPQGDSGNTIYFGEGSWLTVV.